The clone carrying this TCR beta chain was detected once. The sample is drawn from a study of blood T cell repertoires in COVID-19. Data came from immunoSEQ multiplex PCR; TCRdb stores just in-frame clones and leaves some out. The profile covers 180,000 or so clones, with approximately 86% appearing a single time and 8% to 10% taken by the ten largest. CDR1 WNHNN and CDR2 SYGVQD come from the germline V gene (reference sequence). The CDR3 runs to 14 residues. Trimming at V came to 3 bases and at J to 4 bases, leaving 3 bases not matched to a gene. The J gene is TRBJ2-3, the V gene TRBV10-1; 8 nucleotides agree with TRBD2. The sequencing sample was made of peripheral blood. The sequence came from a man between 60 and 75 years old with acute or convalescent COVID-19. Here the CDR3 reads CASSEAGVADTQYF. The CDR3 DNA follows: TGCGCCAGCAGTGAAGCGGGAGTTGCAGATACGCAGTATTTT.